Below are 5 T cell receptor beta chains sequenced from a single sample in a study of Ad26.COV2.S vaccination and SARS-CoV-2 variants. Sequencing used immunoSEQ multiplex PCR; TCRdb keeps in-frame clones, though not all of them. The sample contains hundreds of thousands of clones, about nine tenths of which appear only once. Treatment reported: around 19 received Ad26.COV2.S at low or high dose, single or two shots; several received placebo; per-sample allocation not given. Sampling was performed 63 days after the first vaccine or placebo injection. Material: peripheral blood, obtained in a trial of Ad26.COV2.S vaccine versus placebo. These receptors originate from a person between 18 and 59 years old who received the Ad26.COV2.S COVID-19 vaccine or a placebo.

The genes are TRBV21-1 and TRBJ1-3; TRBD1 is taken as the D call from the table, unchecked against the DNA. TRBV21-1 is tagged as a pseudogene. CDR3 length: 19 residues. The CDR3: CASSKEGTGGQFSGNTIYF. CDR3 nucleotide sequence: TGTGCCAGCAGCAAAGAGGGGACAGGGGGTCAATTCTCTGGAAACACCATATATTTT.

The chain recombines TRBV11-2 with TRBJ2-1; the D call may be TRBD1 or TRBD2 (5 bases each). The V and J ends lost 4 bases and 4 bases respectively, with 14 bases between them. Germline V lookup: CDR1 SGHAT, CDR2 FQNNGV. The CDR3 extends over 15 amino acids. The CDR3 region is CASSSPGGAYNEQFF. CDR3 bases: TGTGCCAGCAGCTCACCTGGGGGAGCTTACAATGAGCAGTTCTTC.

V usage is TRBV6-7 and J usage is TRBJ1-1; D is ambiguous. TRBV6-7 is labeled an ORF, and its function is uncertain. The CDR3 covers 16 residues. Between the trimmed V and J ends, which lost 2 bases and 4 bases, there was a span of 17 bases. In DNA form, the CDR3 reads TGTGCCAGCAGTTACGATCGAGGAATTCCGTTCACTGAAGCTTTCTTT. It codes for CASSYDRGIPFTEAFF.

J is TRBJ2-1 and V is TRBV7-2; D gene unclear. The germline V gene has CDR1 SGHTA and CDR2 FQGNSA. V gave up 2 bases and J gave up 9 bases, with 5 bases separating them. The CDR3 is 11 residues long. The CDR3 DNA sequence: TGTGCCAGCAGCTTAAAGGTTGAGCAGTTCTTC. It encodes CASSLKVEQFF.

The chain employs TRBV7-2 and TRBJ2-1; D is unclear. V was trimmed by 2 bases and J by 5 bases, leaving 4 bases between them. The CDR3 sequence is 12 residues long. The germline V gene encodes CDR1 SGHTA and CDR2 FQGNSA. CDR3 sequence reads: CASSLSHNEQFF. The CDR3, as DNA: TGTGCCAGCAGCTTATCCCACAATGAGCAGTTCTTC.